This T cell receptor (beta chain) appears in the sequencing data of a study of T cells in Graves' hyperthyroidism and ophthalmopathy (dated by TCRdb to between 2018 and 2021). Some background on the complete study: Peripheral blood samples were taken at the time of initial diagnosis, prior to any treatment. To identify distinguishing TCR V-J signatures, a discovery cohort of some 100 patients was used, comprising some 45 with Graves' ophthalmopathy and around 60 with stable Graves' hyperthyroidism. An independent validation cohort of around 19 hyperthyroidism patients and about 15 patients who later progressed to ophthalmopathy tested prospective prediction of ophthalmopathy. The roughly 91 discovery patients were randomly divided into training and test sets at a 7:3 ratio. In over five Graves' hyperthyroidism patients, the study also compared T-cell repertoires from thyroid tissue with T-cell repertoires from blood. After sampling, hyperthyroidism patients received methimazole starting at 30 mg daily, and ophthalmopathy patients received high-dose intravenous methylprednisolone. The paper reports TCR Vbeta CDR3 sequencing of over 130 peripheral blood samples: 40 to 45 ophthalmopathy, around 80 hyperthyroidism and around 17 progressor patients. Findings and caveats that apply to the study as a whole: A model built on a 13 V-J signature distinguished ophthalmopathy from stable hyperthyroidism, reaching about 89% sensitivity and about 81% specificity in cross-validation and 80%/75% in testing. In validation, the model predicted progression to ophthalmopathy a median of about 6.8 months before onset, with roughly 70% sensitivity and 72.22% specificity. Sample size was not statistically predetermined, and investigators were not blinded to group allocation. Most expanded thyroid clonotypes (frequency above 0.001) were also detected in blood, a finding suggesting that blood repertoires may reflect thyroid immune responses.

V is pruned by 6 bases and J by 3 bases, leaving 6 bases of the junction without a gene match. The germline V gene encodes CDR1 LNHDA and CDR2 SQIVND (reference sequence). Measured from the cysteine to the phenylalanine, the CDR3 is 16 residues long. The read is trimmed to its CDR3 DNA, 48 bases read in frame from base 1. TCR beta CDR3 regions were amplified from RNA transcripts. The TCR CDR3 was subjected to a first round of RT-PCR using the HTBI primer set and the Qiagen OneStep RT-PCR kit. Libraries were constructed in a second round of multiplex PCR, after which size selection and purification were performed. Libraries were sequenced paired-end with 100 bp reads on an Illumina HiSeq2000. The authors' pipeline ran thus. Raw data were processed with SOAPnuke, discarding reads with adapters, uncalled bases, mean Phred below 15, or no exact constant-primer or identifier match. High-quality paired reads were merged using COPE v1.2.5, and each unique nucleotide sequence was defined as a clonotype. MiTCR v1.1 was used to align the clonotypes against IMGT TRBV, TRBD and TRBJ reference segments. The analysis was restricted to V-J combinations with a frequency above 0.0001, which together covered roughly 99% of the repertoires. The TCS score was defined as the ratio of F50 (clonal expansion) to E x V (chaos), calculated using BLOSUM62-based TCRdist between CDR3 peptides within each V-J. Welch's t-statistics and random forest reduced 500 to 550 V-J features to 10 to 15, which were used in a naive Bayes classifier (R e1071). TCRdb trimmed the raw reads at Q25, called clones with MiXCR and kept productive beta chains. Each CDR3 protein gets just one entry, which takes the most common genes and DNA from the rows behind it. These V and J calls originate from TCRdb's pipeline instead of the authors' own analysis. The sample has hundreds of thousands of distinct CDR3 sequences on record, 11% to 15% of them singletons. The top ten clonotypes cover about 15% of the sample.

A patient counted as having stable Graves' hyperthyroidism if no progression to ophthalmopathy occurred over 18 months of follow-up. The hyperthyroidism patients were between 18 and 65 years old and newly diagnosed, with a disease duration of less than 2 months. Any patient with an uncontrolled infection, another autoimmune disease, pregnancy or lactation was excluded. Diagnoses were based on clinical symptoms, serum thyroxine and TRAb, thyroid ultrasound and orbital computed tomography. Ficoll-Paque density gradient centrifugation was used to isolate PBMCs from about 9.4 ml of fresh peripheral blood. Total RNA was extracted with Trizol reagent, and quality was checked on an Agilent 2100 Bioanalyzer. In regard to this clonotype: What this receptor recognizes is not known. No base qualities exist here, and no much larger clone lies one base off it.

The sequencing sample was made of blood. The clonotype originates from a woman in her 40s with Graves' hyperthyroidism. The chain uses TRBV19 and TRBJ2-2, with 11 bases in between that match TRBD2. The DNA sequence follows: TGTGCCAGTAGCAATAGCGGGAGGGCTTACACCGGGGAGCTGTTTTTT. Its translation reads: CASSNSGRAYTGELFF. Beyond the CDR3, the reference TRBV19 and TRBJ2-2 genes provide the residues; the full variable domain reads: DGGITQSPKYLFRKEGQNVTLSCEQNLNHDAMYWYRQDPGQGLRLIYYSQIVNDFQKGDIAEGYSVSREKKESFPLTVTSAQKNPTAFYLCASSNSGRAYTGELFFGEGSRLTVL.